The 2 T cell receptor beta chains listed next were all sequenced from one sample in a study of T cell responses to AZD1222 COVID-19 vaccine. Sequencing used immunoSEQ multiplex PCR; TCRdb keeps in-frame clones, though not all of them. This repertoire shows around 140,000 clones, approximately 93% found once; its top ten account for more than 0.8%. Here the sequenced sample was peripheral blood, taken on day 0 of MenACWY control vaccination. These receptors originate from an adult in good health.

The chain is built from TRBV6-5 and TRBJ1-2; D is possibly TRBD1 (5 bases). The length of the CDR3 is 13 residues. The V gene lost 0 bases and the J gene lost 4 bases, with 6 bases spanning the gap. Looked up from germline, CDR1 is MNHEY and CDR2 is SVGAGI. Written as DNA, the CDR3 is TGTGCCAGCAGTTACTCGAGGGGCTATGGCTACACCTTC. Translation: CASSYSRGYGYTF.

J is TRBJ2-2 and V is TRBV5-6; D is unclear. Trimming took off 2 bases at V and 5 bases at J, with 4 bases between the two ends. Germline-derived CDR1 and CDR2 are SGHDT and YYEEEE. This CDR3 spans 12 amino acids. The CDR3 nucleotides read TGTGCCAGCAGCTTTTGGACCGGGGAGCTGTTTTTT. Translating it yields CASSFWTGELFF.